The T cell receptor (beta chain) under discussion was sequenced for a study of identical twins. TCRdb re-derived calls from the 5' RACE reads in MiXCR, one entry per CDR3 protein. The table records 450,000 or so distinct CDR3 sequences, 14% of them present only once. The CDR3 spans 12 residues. V lost 4 bases to trimming and J lost 1 base, with 5 bases between them. In germline, CDR1 is MGHDK, CDR2 SYGVNS. This clonotype occurred many times. Its specificity is unknown. Overall study results and limits: Where out-of-frame alpha sequences were twin-shared, they showed excess low generation probability. In cord blood, abundant beta clonotypes had fewer insertions; memory showed no trend.

Each donor (without exception) was a healthy Caucasian. In addition, the sample was reused for a study of yellow fever vaccine responses in identical twins. As that report states: As reported, the vaccine T cell response of twins seemed partly convergent and partly personalized.

V gene TRBV25-1 combines with J gene TRBJ2-7; D is ambiguous. The origin of this receptor is a woman younger than 35 in good health. Sample: CD4+ T cells sorted from blood. The CDR3 nucleotides are TGTGCCAGCAGTGGGCTTTCCTACGAGCAGTACTTC. This encodes CASSGLSYEQYF.